This TCR beta chain was identified during a study of beta chain features in type 1 diabetes (dated by TCRdb to 2017 to 2018). Study-level background: Mean age, gender distribution, total cell number and subset yield did not differ between patients and healthy donors. A total of about 100,000,000 sorted cells were examined across all samples, and RNA yield correlated strongly with the number of cells per subset. The study compared the TCRB repertoires of sorted circulating CD4+ T cell subsets in recently diagnosed type 1 diabetes patients with those in matched healthy donors. Regulatory and stem cell-like memory subsets were isolated from only 8 patients and about 8 healthy donors, whereas naive and central memory subsets came from all 30 or so donors. Paper-wide results and their limitations: Fewer insertions and more nucleotide deletions at VDJ recombination sites were observed in patients with type 1 diabetes, implying thymic rearrangement abnormalities. Sequencing cDNA rather than genomic DNA could over-represent highly expressing activated cells, although activation and CD3 levels did not differ between groups. A moderate but significant shortening of TCRB CDR3 length was observed in type 1 diabetes patients in all four CD4+ subsets. Naive, central memory and regulatory TCRB repertoires appeared to be more alike among patients than among healthy donors. HLA sub-analyses involved small numbers of individuals, so any influence of HLA type on TCRB rearrangement remained unresolved. PCR might favor shorter templates, but patient and control samples were amplified and corrected together, so any skew would affect both groups equally.

Each donor gave one peripheral blood draw, averaging around 0.11 L, which was collected into heparinised tubes. A BD FACSAria II was used to sort naive, central memory, regulatory and stem cell-like memory CD4+ T cells with a panel that included CD45RO, CCR7, CD25, CD127, CD95 and CD27. Every sorted population had a purity above 98%. PBMCs were isolated right away by Lymphoprep density gradient centrifugation and were stained directly, without culture. So that batch effects would be minimized, each experiment stained and sorted samples in pairs, pairing one healthy donor with one patient. The entire isolated RNA was reverse transcribed using the High Capacity cDNA Reverse Transcription Kit, and thus expressed TCRB transcripts were sequenced. Stem cell-like memory T cell samples underwent survey-depth immunoSEQ sequencing, averaging roughly 1 million total reads per sample. Sorted cells were lysed in RLT buffer and RNA was extracted with DNase-treated RNeasy Micro or Mini kits, depending on cell number. Each cell subset was processed on its own to prevent cross-contamination, while patient and healthy donor samples were processed together. TCRB sequences were amplified from cDNA with the immunoSEQ multiplex PCR, producing 87-bp fragments spanning the CDR3 region. Amplicons were sequenced on the Illumina HiSeq platform. The paper's data handling went like this. Synthetic template baselines were used to correct PCR bias computationally, reads within Hamming distance 2 were collapsed, and singletons that could not be merged were discarded. Reads were aligned against IMGT so that V, D and J genes, CDR3 length and insertions or deletions at six rearrangement sites could be assigned. Clonotype counts were normalized to sorted cell number within each subset before computing true diversity and Gini coefficients with the tcR R package. The overlap coefficient, calculated on TCRB nucleotide sequences, was used to quantify repertoire sharing. TCRdb retrieved this table from immuneACCESS and kept in-frame rearrangements only. Not all clones are present; in checked studies, unresolved V genes account for under half, and no reason is known for the remainder. Clone size and the V and J calls come from that table; the DNA yielded D and trimming. For this sample the table gives about 19,000 clones, of which approximately 50% were detected only once. Approximately 0.42% of the sample goes to the ten largest clones.

CDR1 and CDR2, per the germline V gene, are SGHRS and YFSETQ. Reading from cysteine to phenylalanine, the CDR3 counts 15 amino acids. Just the 45-base CDR3 DNA is kept, in frame starting at base 1. V ends up 2 bases short and J 8 bases short, with an unmatched junction base count of 8. As concerns this clone: This receptor's antigen is unknown. The input lacks base qualities; no much larger clone sits a single base away.

Sequenced: stem cell memory CD4+ T cells from blood. This specimen's cell subset or site label, interpreted: stem cell-like memory CD4+ T cells. The sequence links TRBV5-1 to TRBJ2-1; the central 9 bases match TRBD2. The clonotype comes from a man younger than 35 in good health. The nucleotide sequence reads as follows: TGCGCCAGCAGCTTTGGCGGGGGGGCCGGAGATGAGCAGTTCTTC. Its protein is CASSFGGGAGDEQFF. With the rest looked up from the reference TRBV5-1 and TRBJ2-1 genes rather than sequenced, the full variable domain is KAGVTQTPRYLIKTRGQQVTLSCSPISGHRSVSWYQQTPGQGLQFLFEYFSETQRNKGNFPGRFSGRQFSNSRSEMNVSTLELGDSALYLCASSFGGGAGDEQFFGPGTRLTVL.